The entry that follows covers one T cell receptor (beta chain) sequence. It lacks a known antigen. No clone much larger than this one lies a single base away; base qualities are absent. This sample was included in a study of T cell responses to AZD1222 COVID-19 vaccine (dated by TCRdb to about 2021). As for the study more broadly: AZD1222 recipients whose second dose came at about 4 weeks and those whose second dose came at about 12 weeks were combined into one group, since spike-specific TCR depth and breadth did not differ between the two schedules. TCR sequencing was performed for 230 to 250 trial participants, of whom about 200 were given two doses of AZD1222 and around 26 were given two doses of MenACWY control vaccine. Enrollment into the trials was organized by age into subgroups of 18-55, 56-69 and 70-plus years, and those subgroups contained roughly 150, 30 and 60 TCR-sequenced participants, respectively. Findings and caveats that apply to the study as a whole: In the small 56-69-year group, the increase in depth fell short of significance, most likely because of low power. After two AZD1222 doses, both the breadth and the depth of spike-specific TCRs were significantly higher than at day 0 and than in MenACWY recipients. Because no day 14 peak-response samples were available, the repertoires could be characterized only after the peak T cell response. Conclusions about previously exposed vaccinees are limited, since just six or seven AZD1222 recipients were seropositive for SARS-CoV-2 at baseline. Nearly half of unique spike-specific TCRs reportedly recognized epitopes outside regions mutated in the B.1.351 and B.1.1.7 variants. The whole spike protein was spanned by vaccine-associated CD4 TCRs, and dominant responses were seen in regions 160-218 and 743-854. Participants were mostly white British, with more females than males. The authors suggested clonal diversity may have been underestimated.

The sample's time point label is to be understood as: baseline before first vaccination. The vaccinee samples were drawn from two UK trials, COV001 and COV002, one of which was a single-blind randomized controlled phase 2/3 trial testing AZD1222 (ChAdOx1 nCoV-19) in healthy adults. For TCRbeta chain sequencing, PBMC samples from trial participants were taken at day 0 and at day 28 after the second dose. Inclusive of the bounding cysteine and phenylalanine, the CDR3 is 19 residues long. Only the CDR3 part of the read is kept: 57 bases, read in frame from the first base. CDR1 and CDR2, per the germline V gene (reference sequence), are LNHDA and SQIVND. Relative to germline, V is missing 1 base and J is missing 1 base, with 13 bases of the junction outside any gene match. The CDR3 regions of human TCRbeta chains were analyzed by immunosequencing. The paper's processing steps were these. Repertoire TCRs were matched against a reference library of SARS-CoV-2-specific TCRs generated with the MIRA antigen-specificity platform. Breadth meant the fraction of unique TCRs that were SARS-CoV-2-associated, whereas depth meant the fraction of total T cells that were SARS-CoV-2-associated. Using the MIRA data, each spike-specific TCR was assigned both to the spike region to which the TCR was reactive and to a CD4 or CD8 class. Log10-transformed breadth and depth values were compared by one-way ANOVA with Sidak's multiple comparisons tests. The clones in this table, taken by TCRdb from immuneACCESS, are in-frame only. Not every clone is retained; where verified, under half of the shortfall comes from an unresolved V gene, and the cause of the rest is unknown. That table is the source of V, J and clone size, and D and trimming were worked out from the DNA. The sample data list approximately 140,000 clones, and 85% to 95% of these were observed just once. Clones ranked in the top ten supply around 1.3% of the sample.

The rearranged chain carries TRBV19 and TRBJ1-1; 9 central bases correspond to TRBD1. The clonotype comes from an adult in good health. Here the sequenced sample was peripheral blood, taken on day 0 of AZD1222 vaccination. The DNA is TGTGCCAGTAGTATAGGTCGAGGACAGGGGAGCGGCAAGAACACTGAAGCTTTCTTT. It is translated as CASSIGRGQGSGKNTEAFF.